This is a list of T cell receptor beta chains from one sample in a study of T cell responses to AZD1222 COVID-19 vaccine. TCRdb's table, derived via immunoSEQ multiplex PCR, lists solely in-frame clones and lacks some. The sample lists roughly 100,000 clones, about 86% seen once, with around 5% in the top ten. The input for sequencing was peripheral blood, taken on day 0 of AZD1222 vaccination. The receptors were gathered from an adult in good health. The CDR3 runs from the conserved cysteine through the conserved F or W. D genes are given only for firm matches. Clone size, where shown, is once, few, many, or a class for clones that have expanded.

size	V	D	J	length	DNA	CDR3
once	TRBV29-1	.	TRBJ2-1	14	TGCAGCGTCCGACAGGGAGGGATCTGGGATGAGCAGTTCTTC	CSVRQGGIWDEQFF
.	TRBV5-4	TRBD2	TRBJ2-7	16	TGTGCCAGCAGCGTGGGGGGGGGAACAGCTTCCTACGAGCAGTACTTC	CASSVGGGTASYEQYF
.	TRBV5-1	.	TRBJ1-3	16	TGCGCCAGCAGCTTGGCCGGCACCGGCTCTGGAAACACCATATATTTT	CASSLAGTGSGNTIYF
.	TRBV7-9	.	TRBJ1-1	17	TGTGCCAGCAGCTCTCGAGGCGCAGGGTGGGAAAACACTGAAGCTTTCTTT	CASSSRGAGWENTEAFF
.	TRBV5-1	.	TRBJ1-3	14	TGCGCCAGCAGACCGGACAGCTCTGGAAACACCATATATTTT	CASRPDSSGNTIYF
.	TRBV6-6	.	TRBJ1-3	12	TGTGCCAGCACCCAATCTGGAAACACCATATATTTT	CASTQSGNTIYF
.	TRBV5-1	.	TRBJ2-2	14	TGCGCCAGCACAGGAACAGGGTCGACCGGGGAGCTGTTTTTT	CASTGTGSTGELFF
.	TRBV5-1	.	TRBJ1-4	16	TGCGCCAGCAGCCGCCGGCCGGGCAGCACTAATGAAAAACTGTTTTTT	CASSRRPGSTNEKLFF
.	TRBV21-1	.	TRBJ1-4	16	TGTGCCAGCAGCAAAGTCCCCGGGACAGACCATGAAAAACTGTTTTTT	CASSKVPGTDHEKLFF
.	TRBV28	.	TRBJ1-1	12	TGTGCCAGCAGTGTTTCTAACACTGAAGCTTTCTTT	CASSVSNTEAFF
.	TRBV28	.	TRBJ1-5	12	TGTGCCAGCAGCTTTCTTGGACAGCCCCAGCATTTT	CASSFLGQPQHF
.	TRBV28	TRBD1	TRBJ2-7	16	TGTGCCAGCAGTTTATTCGGGACAGGGTCGGCTAGCGAGCAGTACTTC	CASSLFGTGSASEQYF
.	TRBV4-3	.	TRBJ2-4	15	TGCGCCAGCAGCCAAGGGACGGCAGCCCAAAACATTCAGTACTTC	CASSQGTAAQNIQYF
.	TRBV19	TRBD2	TRBJ2-3	14	TGTGCCAGTAGTCCTAGCGGGAGTGCAGATACGCAGTATTTT	CASSPSGSADTQYF
.	TRBV10-2	.	TRBJ1-3	18	TGCGCCAGCAGTGAAATGGCCAGGGGCAAAAAATCTGGAAACACCATATATTTT	CASSEMARGKKSGNTIYF
.	TRBV19	.	TRBJ1-1	11	TGTGCCACCCGACGAAACACTGAAGCTTTCTTT	CATRRNTEAFF
.	TRBV6-4	TRBD2	TRBJ2-1	16	TGTGCCAGCAGTGACTCATGGACTAGCGGGAGCAATGAGCAGTTCTTC	CASSDSWTSGSNEQFF
.	TRBV3-1/TRBV3-2	.	TRBJ2-1	8	TGTGCCAGCAGAGAGCAGTTCTTC	CASREQFF
.	TRBV11-2	.	TRBJ1-1	13	TGTGCCAGCAGCCCCGGGGGAGACACTGAAGCTTTCTTT	CASSPGGDTEAFF
.	TRBV9	.	TRBJ2-3	14	TGTGCCAGCAGCGTAGCGCAGTTGACAGATACGCAGTATTTT	CASSVAQLTDTQYF
.	TRBV7-8	.	TRBJ1-6	14	TGTGCCAGCAGTGGGACTGGATGGGGTTCACCCCTCCACTTT	CASSGTGWGSPLHF
.	TRBV19	TRBD2	TRBJ2-7	17	TGTGCCAGTAGAGCCGGGGGCTTGGGACTAGCGGGAGTCGAGCAGTACTTC	CASRAGGLGLAGVEQYF
.	TRBV6-5	TRBD1	TRBJ1-3	15	TGTGCCAGCAGGTCAGGGGGCCTCTCTGGAAACACCATATATTTT	CASRSGGLSGNTIYF
.	TRBV11-2	.	TRBJ1-2	13	TGTGCCAGCAGCCCCGAGGGCTTCTATGGCTACACCTTC	CASSPEGFYGYTF
once	TRBV7-2	.	TRBJ1-3	14	TGTGCCAGCGGTATGGTTTTTGGGGGAAACACCATATATTTT	CASGMVFGGNTIYF
.	TRBV7-2	.	TRBJ2-6	16	TGTGCCAGCAGCTTACTGGCTAGCTCTGGGGCCAACGTCCTGACTTTC	CASSLLASSGANVLTF
.	TRBV14	.	TRBJ2-7	14	TGTGCCAGCAGCCGGAGCGGGTTCCCCTACGAGCAGTACTTC	CASSRSGFPYEQYF
.	TRBV5-8	.	TRBJ1-2	13	TGTGCCAGCAGCTTTTCTCCTCTGGGGGGCTACACCTTC	CASSFSPLGGYTF
few	TRBV30	.	TRBJ1-6	12	TGTGCCTGGAGTGAGGGGAATTCACCCCTCCACTTT	CAWSEGNSPLHF
.	TRBV7-2	TRBD2	TRBJ2-1	16	TGTGCCAGCAGCTTACAGCGGGAGGAGGTAATACGTGAGCAGTTCTTC	CASSLQREEVIREQFF
.	TRBV7-2	TRBD1	TRBJ2-1	16	TGTGCCAGCTCTCCGGCCGGGACAGGGTATAGGAATGAGCAGTTCTTC	CASSPAGTGYRNEQFF